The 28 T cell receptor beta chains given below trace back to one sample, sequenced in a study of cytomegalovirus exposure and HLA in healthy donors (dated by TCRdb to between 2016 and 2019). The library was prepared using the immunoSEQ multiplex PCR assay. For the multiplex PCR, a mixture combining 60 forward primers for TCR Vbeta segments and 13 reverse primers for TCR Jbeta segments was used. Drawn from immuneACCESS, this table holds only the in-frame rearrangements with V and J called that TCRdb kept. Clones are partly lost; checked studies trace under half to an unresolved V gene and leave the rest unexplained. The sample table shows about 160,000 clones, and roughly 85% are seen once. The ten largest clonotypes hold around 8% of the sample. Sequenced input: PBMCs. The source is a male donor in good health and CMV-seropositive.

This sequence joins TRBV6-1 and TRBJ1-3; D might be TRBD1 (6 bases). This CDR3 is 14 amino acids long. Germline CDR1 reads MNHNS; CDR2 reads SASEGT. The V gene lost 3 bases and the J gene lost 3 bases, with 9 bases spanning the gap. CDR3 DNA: TGTGCCAGCAGTGAGGGGGCACGTGGAAACACCATATATTTT. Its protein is CASSEGARGNTIYF.

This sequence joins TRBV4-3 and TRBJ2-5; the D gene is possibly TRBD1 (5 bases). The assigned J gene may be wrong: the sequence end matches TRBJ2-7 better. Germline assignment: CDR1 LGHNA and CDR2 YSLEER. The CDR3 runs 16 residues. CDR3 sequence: CASSQGRGRGPYEQYF. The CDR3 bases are TGCGCCAGCAGCCAAGGTAGGGGTAGGGGTCCCTACGAGCAGTACTTC.

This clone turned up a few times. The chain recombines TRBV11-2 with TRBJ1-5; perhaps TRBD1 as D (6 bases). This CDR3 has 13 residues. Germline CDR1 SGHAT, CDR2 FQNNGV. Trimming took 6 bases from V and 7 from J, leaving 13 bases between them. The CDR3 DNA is TGTGCCAGCAGTCCGGACAGAGACCAGCCCCAGCATTTT. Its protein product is CASSPDRDQPQHF.

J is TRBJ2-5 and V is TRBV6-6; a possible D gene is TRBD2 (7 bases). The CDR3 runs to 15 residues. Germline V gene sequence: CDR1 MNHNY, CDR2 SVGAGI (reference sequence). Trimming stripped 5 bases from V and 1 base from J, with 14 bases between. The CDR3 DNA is TGTGCCAGCAGTGGGGACACGGGGGGCCAAGAGACCCAGTACTTC. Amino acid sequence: CASSGDTGGQETQYF.

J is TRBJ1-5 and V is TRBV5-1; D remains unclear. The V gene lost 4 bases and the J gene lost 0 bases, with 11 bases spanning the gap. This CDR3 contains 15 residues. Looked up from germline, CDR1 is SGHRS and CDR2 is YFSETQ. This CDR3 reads CASSEGLSSNQPQHF. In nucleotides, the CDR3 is TGCGCCAGCAGCGAGGGCCTGAGTAGCAATCAGCCCCAGCATTTT.

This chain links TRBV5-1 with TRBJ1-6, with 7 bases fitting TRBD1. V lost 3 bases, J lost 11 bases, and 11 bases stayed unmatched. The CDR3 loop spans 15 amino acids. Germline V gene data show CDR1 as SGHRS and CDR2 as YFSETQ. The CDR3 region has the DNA TGCGCCAGCAGCTCAGCACAGGGGCCCCAAACACCCCTCCACTTT. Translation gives CASSSAQGPQTPLHF. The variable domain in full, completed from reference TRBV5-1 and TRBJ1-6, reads KAGVTQTPRYLIKTRGQQVTLSCSPISGHRSVSWYQQTPGQGLQFLFEYFSETQRNKGNFPGRFSGRQFSNSRSEMNVSTLELGDSALYLCASSSAQGPQTPLHFGNGTRLTVT.

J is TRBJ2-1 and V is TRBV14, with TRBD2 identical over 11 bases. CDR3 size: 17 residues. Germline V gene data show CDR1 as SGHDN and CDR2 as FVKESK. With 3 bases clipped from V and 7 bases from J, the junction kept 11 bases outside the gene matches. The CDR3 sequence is CASSHKTGLAGGNEQFF. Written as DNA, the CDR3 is TGTGCCAGCAGCCACAAGACGGGGCTAGCGGGGGGTAATGAGCAGTTCTTC.

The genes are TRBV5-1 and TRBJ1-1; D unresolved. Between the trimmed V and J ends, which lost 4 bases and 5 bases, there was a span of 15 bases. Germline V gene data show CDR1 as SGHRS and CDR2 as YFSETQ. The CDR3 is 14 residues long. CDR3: CASSPGISGTEAFF. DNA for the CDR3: TGCGCCAGCAGCCCCGGGATTTCTGGGACTGAAGCTTTCTTT. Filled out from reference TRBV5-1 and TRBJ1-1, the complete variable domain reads KAGVTQTPRYLIKTRGQQVTLSCSPISGHRSVSWYQQTPGQGLQFLFEYFSETQRNKGNFPGRFSGRQFSNSRSEMNVSTLELGDSALYLCASSPGISGTEAFFGQGTRLTVV.

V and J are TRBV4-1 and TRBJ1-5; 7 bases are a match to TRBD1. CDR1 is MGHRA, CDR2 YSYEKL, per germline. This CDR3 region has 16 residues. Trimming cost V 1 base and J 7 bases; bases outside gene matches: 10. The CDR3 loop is CASSQVEGAGGQPQHF. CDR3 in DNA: TGCGCCAGCAGCCAAGTTGAGGGGGCCGGAGGGCAGCCCCAGCATTTT.

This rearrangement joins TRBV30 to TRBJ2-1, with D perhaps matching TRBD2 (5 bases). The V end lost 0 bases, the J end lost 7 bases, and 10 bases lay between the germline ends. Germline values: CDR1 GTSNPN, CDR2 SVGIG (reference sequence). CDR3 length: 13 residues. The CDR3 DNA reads TGTGCCTGGAGTGTATTAACGGGAAATGAGCAGTTCTTC. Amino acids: CAWSVLTGNEQFF.

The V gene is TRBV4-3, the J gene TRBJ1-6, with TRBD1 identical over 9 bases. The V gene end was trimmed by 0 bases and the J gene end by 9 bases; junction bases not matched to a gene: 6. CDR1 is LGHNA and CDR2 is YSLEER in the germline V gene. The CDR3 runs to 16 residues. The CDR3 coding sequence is TGCGCCAGCAGCCAAGAGGGACAGGGTGGTTTTTCACCCCTCCACTTT. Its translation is CASSQEGQGGFSPLHF.

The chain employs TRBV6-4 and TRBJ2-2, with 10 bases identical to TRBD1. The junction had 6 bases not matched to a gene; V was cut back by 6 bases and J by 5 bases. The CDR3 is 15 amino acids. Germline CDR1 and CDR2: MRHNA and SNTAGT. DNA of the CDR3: TGTGCCAGCAGCCCGGGACAGGGGTATACCGGGGAGCTGTTTTTT. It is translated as CASSPGQGYTGELFF.

The DNA for the CDR3 is TGCGCCAGCAGGGGACAGGGGAACACTGAAGCTTTCTTT. The encoded protein is CASRGQGNTEAFF. The V call is TRBV10-1, the J call TRBJ1-1, with 9 bases fitting TRBD1. The trim removed 6 bases at V and 1 base at J, leaving 0 bases unmatched. Germline V CDR1 and CDR2: WNHNN, SYGVQD (reference sequence). There are 13 residues in the CDR3.

The CDR3 reads CASSDYGSSYNEQFF. CDR3 nucleotides: TGTGCCAGCAGTGACTACGGGAGCTCCTACAATGAGCAGTTCTTC. This sequence joins TRBV6-4 and TRBJ2-1, with D maybe TRBD2 (6 bases). This CDR3 has 15 amino acids. V lost 1 base, J lost 0 bases, and 7 bases lay in between. The V gene's germline CDR1 is MRHNA and CDR2 SNTAGT.

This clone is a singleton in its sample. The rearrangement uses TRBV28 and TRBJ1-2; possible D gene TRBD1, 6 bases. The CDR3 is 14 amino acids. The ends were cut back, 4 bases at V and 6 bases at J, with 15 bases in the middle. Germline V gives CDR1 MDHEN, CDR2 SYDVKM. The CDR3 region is CASSSPDRYDGYTF. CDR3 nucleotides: TGTGCCAGCAGTTCCCCAGACAGGTACGATGGCTACACCTTC.

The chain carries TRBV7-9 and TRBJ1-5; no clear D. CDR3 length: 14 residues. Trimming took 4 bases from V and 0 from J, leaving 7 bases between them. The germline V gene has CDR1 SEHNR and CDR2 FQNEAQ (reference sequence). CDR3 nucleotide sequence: TGTGCCAGCAGCTCTCGTTATAGCAATCAGCCCCAGCATTTT. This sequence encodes CASSSRYSNQPQHF.

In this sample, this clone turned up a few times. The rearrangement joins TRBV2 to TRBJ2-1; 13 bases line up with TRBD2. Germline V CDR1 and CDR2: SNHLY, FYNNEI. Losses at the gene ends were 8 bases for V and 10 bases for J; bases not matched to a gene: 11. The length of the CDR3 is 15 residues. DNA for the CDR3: TGTGCCAGCTGCCTAGAGGGGACTAGCGGGGCAGAGCAGTTCTTC. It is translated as CASCLEGTSGAEQFF.

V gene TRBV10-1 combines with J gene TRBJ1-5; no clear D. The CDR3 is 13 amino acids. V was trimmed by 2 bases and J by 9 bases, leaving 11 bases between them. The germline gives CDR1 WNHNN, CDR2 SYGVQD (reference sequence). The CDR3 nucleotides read TGCGCCAGCAGTGAGGCGGCCCTCGGGCCCCAGCATTTT. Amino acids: CASSEAALGPQHF.

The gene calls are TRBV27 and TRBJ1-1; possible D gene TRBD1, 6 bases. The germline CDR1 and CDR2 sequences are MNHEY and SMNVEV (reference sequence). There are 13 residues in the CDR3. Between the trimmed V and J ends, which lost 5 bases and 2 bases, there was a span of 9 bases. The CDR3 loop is CASSNRVNTEAFF. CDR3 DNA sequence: TGTGCCAGCAGTAACAGGGTTAACACTGAAGCTTTCTTT.

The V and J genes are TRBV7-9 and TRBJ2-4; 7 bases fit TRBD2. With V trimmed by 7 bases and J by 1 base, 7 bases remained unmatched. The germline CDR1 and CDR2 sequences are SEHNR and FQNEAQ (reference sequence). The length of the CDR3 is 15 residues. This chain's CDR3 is CASNRGDGAKNIQYF. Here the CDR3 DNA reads TGTGCCAGCAATCGGGGGGATGGGGCCAAAAACATTCAGTACTTC.

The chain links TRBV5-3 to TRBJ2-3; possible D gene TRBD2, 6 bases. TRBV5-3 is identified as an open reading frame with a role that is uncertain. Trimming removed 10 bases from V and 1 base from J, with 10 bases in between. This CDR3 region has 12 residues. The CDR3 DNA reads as TGTGCCGGGAGGAACTGCACAGATACGCAGTATTTT. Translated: CAGRNCTDTQYF.

The CDR3 DNA reads TGCAGCGTTGGAATTAGTACAGGGGATCATGGCTACACCTTC. Protein sequence: CSVGISTGDHGYTF. The genes are TRBV29-1 and TRBJ1-2; 7 nucleotides match TRBD1. Germline CDR1 and CDR2: SQVTM and ANQGSEA. V gave up 4 bases and J gave up 6 bases; unmatched junction bases: 11. The CDR3 is 14 amino acids.

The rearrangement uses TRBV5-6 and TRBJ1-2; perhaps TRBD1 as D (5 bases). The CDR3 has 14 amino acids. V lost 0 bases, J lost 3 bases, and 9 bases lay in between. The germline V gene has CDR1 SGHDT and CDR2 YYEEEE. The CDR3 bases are TGTGCCAGCAGCTTGGCGGGGGAACACTATGGCTACACCTTC. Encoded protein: CASSLAGEHYGYTF.

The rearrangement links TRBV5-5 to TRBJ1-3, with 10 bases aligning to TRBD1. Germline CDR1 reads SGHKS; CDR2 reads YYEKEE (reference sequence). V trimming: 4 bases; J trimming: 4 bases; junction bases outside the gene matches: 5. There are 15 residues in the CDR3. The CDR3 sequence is CASSKDRGQGNTIYF. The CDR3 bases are TGTGCCAGCAGCAAAGACAGGGGGCAAGGAAACACCATATATTTT. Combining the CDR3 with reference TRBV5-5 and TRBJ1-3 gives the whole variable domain DAGVTQSPTHLIKTRGQQVTLRCSPISGHKSVSWYQQVLGQGPQFIFQYYEKEERGRGNFPDRFSARQFPNYSSELNVNALLLGDSALYLCASSKDRGQGNTIYFGEGSWLTVV.

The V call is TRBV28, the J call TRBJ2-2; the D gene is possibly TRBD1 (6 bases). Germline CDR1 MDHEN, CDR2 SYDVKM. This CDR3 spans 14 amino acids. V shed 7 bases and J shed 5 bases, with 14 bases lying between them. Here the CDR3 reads CASTRGSSTGELFF. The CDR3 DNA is TGTGCCAGCACCAGGGGCTCATCTACCGGGGAGCTGTTTTTT.

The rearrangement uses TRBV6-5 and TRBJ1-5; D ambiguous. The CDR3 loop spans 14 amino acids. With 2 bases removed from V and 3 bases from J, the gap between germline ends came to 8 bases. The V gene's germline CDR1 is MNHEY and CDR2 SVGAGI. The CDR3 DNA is TGTGCCAGCAGTTACGGCAATTACAATCAGCCCCAGCATTTT. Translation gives CASSYGNYNQPQHF.

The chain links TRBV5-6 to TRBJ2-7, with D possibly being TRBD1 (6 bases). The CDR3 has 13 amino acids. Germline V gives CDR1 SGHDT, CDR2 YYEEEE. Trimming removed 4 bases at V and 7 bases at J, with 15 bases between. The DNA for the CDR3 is TGTGCCAGCAGCACGGACAGATCTAGAGAGCAGTACTTC. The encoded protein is CASSTDRSREQYF. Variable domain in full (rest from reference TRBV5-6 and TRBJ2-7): DAGVTQSPTHLIKTRGQQVTLRCSPKSGHDTVSWYQQALGQGPQFIFQYYEEEERQRGNFPDRFSGHQFPNYSSELNVNALLLGDSALYLCASSTDRSREQYFGPGTRLTVT.

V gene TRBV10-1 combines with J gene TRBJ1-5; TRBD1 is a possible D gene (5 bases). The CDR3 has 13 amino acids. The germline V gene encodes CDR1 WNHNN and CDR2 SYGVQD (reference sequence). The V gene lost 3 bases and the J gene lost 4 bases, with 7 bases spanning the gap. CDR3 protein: CASSEQANQPQHF. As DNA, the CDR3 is TGCGCCAGCAGTGAACAGGCAAATCAGCCCCAGCATTTT.